Listed below are T cell receptor beta chains from one sample, sequenced in a study of Tregs in tolerant kidney transplant recipients. Using immunoSEQ multiplex PCR, the repertoire was profiled, and TCRdb retains in-frame clones only, with some absent. The repertoire includes some 21,000 clones, about 85% of them detected once, and under 30% sits in the top ten. The sample here was CD8+ T cells from blood (PBMCs), taken 6 months after the transplant. All receptors derive from a human patient who received a combined kidney and bone marrow transplant. T cells may partly derive from the graft donor. The CDR3 runs from the conserved cysteine through the conserved F or W. Each record gives: J gene, D gene, V gene, CDR3 protein. The D gene is left open where the match is weak.

>TRBJ2-3|TRBD2|TRBV4-3
CASSQGGREADTQYF
>TRBJ2-3|TRBD1|TRBV10-1
CASREGQGASDRGHRYAVF
>TRBJ2-7|.|TRBV11-3
CASSATDSYEQYF
>TRBJ2-7|.|TRBV29-1
CSVVGGSYEQYF
>TRBJ2-7|.|TRBV7-9
CASSSSDSYEQYF
>TRBJ1-2|.|TRBV7-6
CASSLDSAAGYTF
>TRBJ1-3|TRBD1|TRBV6-1
CASSEETGSSGNTIYF
>TRBJ2-7|.|TRBV15
CATSRVGATYEQYF
>TRBJ2-7|.|TRBV19
CATTGGSYEQYF
>TRBJ1-2|TRBD1|TRBV19
CASTPYEQGAANYGYTF
>TRBJ2-7|.|TRBV5-6
CASSHGQFQPYEQYF
>TRBJ2-7|TRBD2|TRBV6-6
CASSGTSGGYEQYF
>TRBJ2-1|TRBD2|TRBV14
CASSQAPGLAVYNEQFF
>TRBJ1-2|.|TRBV27
CASSLSGDHGYTF
>TRBJ2-7|.|TRBV11-3
CASSSQGGEQYF
>TRBJ2-1|.|TRBV7-9
CASSPDSWNEQFF